The clone carrying this T cell receptor (beta chain) was counted at least ten times. Its antigen is unknown. TCRdb ran MiXCR on the multiplex PCR reads and lists one entry per CDR3 protein. Of 150,000 to 200,000 distinct CDR3 sequences listed, roughly a third are singletons. The V and J ends lost 3 bases and 4 bases respectively, with 10 bases between them. The CDR3 runs to 14 residues. This sample was taken from a study of breast tumors, draining lymph nodes, adjacent tissues. Study-level results: Luminal-like breast cancer showed significantly greater tumor-nontumor repertoire similarity than basal-like breast cancer did.

The lymph nodes were axillary draining lymph nodes from breast cancer patients. This clonotype was obtained from a female donor with breast cancer. Some clones in this sample may be carry-over from other donors' samples. The chain joins TRBV12-3 or TRBV12-4 to TRBJ2-1; no firm D call. The sequenced material came from axillary lymph node tissue. The CDR3 sequence: CASSFTDAYNEQFF. The CDR3 coding sequence is TGTGCCAGCAGTTTTACCGACGCATACAATGAGCAGTTCTTC.